Below, one T cell receptor beta chain is given with its context. Its antigen is unknown. These data come from a study of blood T cells in healthy people across ages. Study-wide findings and caveats: Bulk PBMC profiling left naive and antigen-experienced comparisons inconclusive.

The second PCR ran roughly 7 to 11 cycles with a sample-barcoded 5' primer and J-beta primers. TCRdb re-called the 5' RACE reads with MiXCR, one entry per CDR3 protein. The table lists fewer than 1,000,000 distinct CDR3 sequences, 40% to 50% of them singletons. This clonotype originated in a man in his 60s in good health. The sample comprised blood.

CDR3 loop: CASSQGWTGMNTQYF. The CDR3 DNA follows: TGTGCCAGCAGCCAAGGTTGGACGGGGATGAATACGCAGTATTTT. V and J are TRBV3-1 and TRBJ2-3; D might be TRBD2 (5 bases). The CDR3 loop spans 15 amino acids. V was pared by 1 base and J by 7 bases, with 15 bases between. Germline CDR1 LGHDT, CDR2 YNNKEL (reference sequence).